The 8 T cell receptor beta chains below were found in one sample sequenced in a study of cytomegalovirus exposure and HLA in healthy donors. The table came from immunoSEQ multiplex PCR; TCRdb's copy has only in-frame clones and leaves some out. The table records some 130,000 clones, around four fifths of them present only once. The source material was PBMCs. These receptors all come from a man younger than 45 in good health and CMV-seropositive.

CDR3 in amino acids: CASSTPVGTDTQYF. The CDR3 DNA follows: TGTGCCAGCAGCACCCCAGTTGGCACAGATACGCAGTATTTT. The chain combines TRBV6-6 with TRBJ2-3; no definite D call. V dropped 6 bases and J dropped 1 base, with 11 bases sitting between them. Germline lookup yields CDR1 MNHNY and CDR2 SVGAGI (reference sequence). The CDR3 is 14 residues long.

V gene TRBV6-5 combines with J gene TRBJ2-1; D might be TRBD1 (5 bases). This CDR3 comprises 14 residues. CDR1 and CDR2 (germline): MNHEY, SVGAGI. Trimming took 5 bases from V and 0 from J, leaving 8 bases between them. This CDR3 reads CASSPGISYNEQFF. DNA for the CDR3: TGTGCCAGCAGTCCAGGGATCTCCTACAATGAGCAGTTCTTC.

The chain is built from TRBV5-1 and TRBJ2-3; D is uncertain. Germline-derived CDR1 and CDR2 are SGHRS and YFSETQ. The ends were cut back, 0 bases at V and 0 bases at J, with 5 bases in the middle. This CDR3 is built from 14 residues. CDR3 sequence reads: CASSLGGSTDTQYF. CDR3 in DNA: TGCGCCAGCAGCTTGGGCGGCAGCACAGATACGCAGTATTTT.

The J gene is TRBJ2-7, the V gene TRBV30, with D perhaps matching TRBD1 (6 bases). V was clipped by 0 bases and J by 6 bases, with 18 bases between them. The germline gives CDR1 GTSNPN, CDR2 SVGIG (reference sequence). The CDR3 totals 15 residues. CDR3 amino acids: CAWSVVGGAFAEQYF. CDR3 bases: TGTGCCTGGAGTGTAGTTGGGGGCGCTTTTGCCGAGCAGTACTTC.

The chain employs TRBV29-1 and TRBJ1-1; 9 bases agree with TRBD1. CDR3 length: 14 residues. Germline CDR1 and CDR2: SQVTM and ANQGSEA. The J segment lost 6 bases and the V segment lost 4 bases, leaving 9 bases of the junction unmatched. Here the CDR3 reads CSVGGNRGLAEAFF. CDR3 bases: TGCAGCGTTGGGGGCAACAGGGGGCTAGCTGAAGCTTTCTTT.

The chain recombines TRBV7-2 with TRBJ2-1; 8 positions match TRBD2. V trimming: 2 bases; J trimming: 7 bases; junction bases outside the gene matches: 10. CDR1 is SGHTA, CDR2 FQGNSA, per germline. This CDR3 has 16 amino acids. DNA for the CDR3: TGTGCCAGCAGCTTAATTCGGGGGGGGCCCATGAATGAGCAGTTCTTC. Its translation: CASSLIRGGPMNEQFF.

The chain carries TRBV18 and TRBJ2-7; the match to TRBD2 covers 9 bases. The CDR3 contains 15 residues. Looked up from germline, CDR1 is KGHSH and CDR2 is LQKENI. J was trimmed by 6 bases and V by 2 bases; bases with no gene match: 8. This CDR3 is CASSPMAGGPTEQYF. The DNA of the CDR3 is TGTGCCAGCTCACCAATGGCGGGGGGGCCAACCGAGCAGTACTTC.

This chain links TRBV30 with TRBJ2-1, with 10 nucleotides matching TRBD2. CDR3 length equals 18 residues. V gave up 4 bases and J gave up 0 bases; unmatched junction bases: 12. Germline V lookup: CDR1 GTSNPN, CDR2 SVGIG (reference sequence). In DNA, the CDR3 is TGTGCCTGGAAGCCTAGCGGGAGTTTCGGGAGCTCCTACAATGAGCAGTTCTTC. Protein: CAWKPSGSFGSSYNEQFF.